The clone carrying this T cell receptor (beta chain) has at least ten counts. Germline values: CDR1 SGHTA, CDR2 FQGNSA. This CDR3 is 12 amino acids long. Trimming left V 5 bases short and J 6 bases short, with 8 bases between. This specimen comes from a study of T-cell memory formation after mild COVID-19. Overall study context: Across donors, TCR clusters were largely donor specific.

In TCRdb, the 5' RACE reads were re-called with MiXCR into one record per CDR3 protein. The sample includes 200,000 to 300,000 distinct CDR3 sequences, 8.5% to 9.5% of them seen just once. Sequencing was done on a sample of PBMCs or a T cell subset sorted from them (not recorded which). The rearrangement uses TRBV7-2 and TRBJ2-1; D is uncertain. The sequence was collected from a man younger than 35 who had mild COVID-19 (a few samples of this study predate the infection). Cell type and time point are not known. CDR3 sequence: CASSSTGNEQFF. CDR3 nucleotides: TGTGCCAGCAGCAGCACGGGCAATGAGCAGTTCTTC.